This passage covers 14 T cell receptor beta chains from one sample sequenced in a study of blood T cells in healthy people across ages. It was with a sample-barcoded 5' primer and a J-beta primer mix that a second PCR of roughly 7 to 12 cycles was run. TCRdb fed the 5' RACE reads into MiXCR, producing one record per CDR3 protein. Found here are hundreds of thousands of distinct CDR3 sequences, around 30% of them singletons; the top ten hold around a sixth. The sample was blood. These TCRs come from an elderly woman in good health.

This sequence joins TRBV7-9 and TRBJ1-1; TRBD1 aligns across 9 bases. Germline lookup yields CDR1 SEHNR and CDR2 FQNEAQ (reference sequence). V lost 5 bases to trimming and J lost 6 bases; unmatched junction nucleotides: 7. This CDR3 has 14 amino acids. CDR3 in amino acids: CASSPPGQGSEAFF. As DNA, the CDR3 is TGTGCCAGCAGCCCTCCGGGACAGGGTTCTGAAGCTTTCTTT.

Written as DNA, the CDR3 is TGTGCCAGCAGCTCAGGACTAGCGGGAGGGAGCCATGAGCAGTTCTTC. It encodes CASSSGLAGGSHEQFF. The chain employs TRBV7-6 and TRBJ2-1; the match to TRBD2 covers 15 bases. The V and J ends lost 4 bases and 8 bases, in that order; junction bases with no gene match: 6. CDR1 and CDR2 from the germline V gene are SGHVS and FNYEAQ. The CDR3 consists of 16 residues.

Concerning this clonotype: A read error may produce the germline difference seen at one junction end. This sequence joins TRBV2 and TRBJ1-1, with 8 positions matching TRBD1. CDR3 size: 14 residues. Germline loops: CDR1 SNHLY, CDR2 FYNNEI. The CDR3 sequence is CASVFWDRNAEAFF. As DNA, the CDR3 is TGTGCCAGCGTATTTTGGGACAGGAACGCTGAAGCTTTCTTT. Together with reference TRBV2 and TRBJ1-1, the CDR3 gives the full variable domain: EPEVTQTPSHQVTQMGQEVILRCVPISNHLYFYWYRQILGQKVEFLVSFYNNEISEKSEIFDDQFSVERPDGSNFTLKIRSTKLEDSAMYFCASVFWDRNAEAFFGQGTRLTVV.

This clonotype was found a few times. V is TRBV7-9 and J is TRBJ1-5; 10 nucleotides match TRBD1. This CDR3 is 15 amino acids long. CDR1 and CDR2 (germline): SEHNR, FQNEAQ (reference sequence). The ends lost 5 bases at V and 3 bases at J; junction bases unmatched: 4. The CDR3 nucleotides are TGTGCCAGCAGCCGGGACAGGGGACCCAATCAGCCCCAGCATTTT. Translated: CASSRDRGPNQPQHF.

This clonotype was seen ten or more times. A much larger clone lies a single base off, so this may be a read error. In nucleotides, the CDR3 is TGTGCCAGCAGCTTAGAGCCAGATACGCAGTATTTT. Translated: CASSLEPDTQYF. The rearrangement links TRBV11-2 to TRBJ2-3; D not certain. The CDR3 length is 12 residues. In germline, CDR1 is SGHAT, CDR2 FQNNGV. V dropped 0 bases and J dropped 4 bases, with 2 bases sitting between them.

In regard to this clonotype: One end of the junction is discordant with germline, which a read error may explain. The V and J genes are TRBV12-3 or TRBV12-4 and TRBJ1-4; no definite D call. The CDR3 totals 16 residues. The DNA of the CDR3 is TGTGCCAGCAGCCGGCCCGGGGATGGAACTAATGGAAAACGGTTTTTT. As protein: CASSRPGDGTNGKRFF.

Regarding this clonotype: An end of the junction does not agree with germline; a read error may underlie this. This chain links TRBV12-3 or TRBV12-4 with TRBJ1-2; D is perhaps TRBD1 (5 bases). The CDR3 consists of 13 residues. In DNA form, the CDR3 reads TGTGCCAGCAGCCCAAGACAGCCTTATGGCTGCACCTTC. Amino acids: CASSPRQPYGCTF.

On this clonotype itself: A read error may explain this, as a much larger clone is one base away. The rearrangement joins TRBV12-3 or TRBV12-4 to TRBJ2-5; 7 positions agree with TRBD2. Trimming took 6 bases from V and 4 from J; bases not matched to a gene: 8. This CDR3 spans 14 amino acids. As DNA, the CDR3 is TGTGCCAGCAGCCGTACTAGCGAGAGAGAGACCCAGTACTTC. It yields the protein CASSRTSERETQYF.

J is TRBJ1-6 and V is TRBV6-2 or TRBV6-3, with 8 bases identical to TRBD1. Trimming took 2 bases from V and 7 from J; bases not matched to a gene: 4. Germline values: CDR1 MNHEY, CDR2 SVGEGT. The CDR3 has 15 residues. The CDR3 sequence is CASSYEPGGNSPLHF. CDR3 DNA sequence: TGTGCCAGCAGTTACGAACCAGGGGGCAATTCACCCCTCCACTTT.

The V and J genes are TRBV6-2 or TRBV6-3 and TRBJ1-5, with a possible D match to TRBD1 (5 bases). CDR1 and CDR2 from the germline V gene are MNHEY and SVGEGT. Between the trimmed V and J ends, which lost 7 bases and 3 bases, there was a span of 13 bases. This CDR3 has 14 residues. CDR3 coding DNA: TGTGCCAGCAAAGCAGGGTTGGACAATCAGCCCCAGCATTTT. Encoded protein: CASKAGLDNQPQHF.

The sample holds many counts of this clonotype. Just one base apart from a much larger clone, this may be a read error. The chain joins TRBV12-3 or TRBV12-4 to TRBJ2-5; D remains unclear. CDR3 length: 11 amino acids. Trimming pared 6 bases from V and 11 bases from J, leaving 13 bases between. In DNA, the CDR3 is TGTGCCAGCAGCAGCATAGGTGAGCAGTACTTC. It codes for CASSSIGEQYF.

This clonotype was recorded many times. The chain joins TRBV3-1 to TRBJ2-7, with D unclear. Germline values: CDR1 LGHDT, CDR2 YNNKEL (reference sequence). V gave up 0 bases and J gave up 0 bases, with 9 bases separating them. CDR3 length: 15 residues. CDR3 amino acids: CASSQEGPHSYEQYF. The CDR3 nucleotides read TGTGCCAGCAGCCAAGAAGGCCCCCACTCCTACGAGCAGTACTTC.

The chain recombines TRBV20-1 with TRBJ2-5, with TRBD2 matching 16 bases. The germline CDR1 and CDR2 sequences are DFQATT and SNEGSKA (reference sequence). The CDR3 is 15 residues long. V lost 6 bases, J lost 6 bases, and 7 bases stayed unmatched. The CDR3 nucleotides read TGCAGTGCAGGGACTAGCGGGAGGGGCAAACAGACCCAGTACTTC. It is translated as CSAGTSGRGKQTQYF.

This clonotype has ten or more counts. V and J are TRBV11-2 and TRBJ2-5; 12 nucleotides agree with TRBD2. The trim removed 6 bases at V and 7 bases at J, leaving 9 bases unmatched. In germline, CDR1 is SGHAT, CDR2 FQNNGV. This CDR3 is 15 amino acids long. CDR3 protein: CASRGLAGPAGTQYF. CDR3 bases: TGTGCCAGCAGAGGACTAGCGGGGCCCGCAGGGACCCAGTACTTC. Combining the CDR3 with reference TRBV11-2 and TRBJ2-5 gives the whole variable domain EAGVAQSPRYKIIEKRQSVAFWCNPISGHATLYWYQQILGQGPKLLIQFQNNGVVDDSQLPKDRFSAERLKGVDSTLKIQPAKLEDSAVYLCASRGLAGPAGTQYFGPGTRLLVL.